The 5 T cell receptor beta chains given below trace back to one sample, sequenced in a study of CD8+ T cells in alopecia areata. cDNA serving as the sequencing template came from extracted, reverse transcribed RNA. Sequencing used immunoSEQ multiplex PCR; TCRdb keeps in-frame clones, though not all of them. The sample yields 150,000 to 200,000 clones, just under 60% seen once. This specimen was CD4+ T cells sorted from blood, taken at week 0. The source of these receptors is a human donor with alopecia areata.

The chain carries TRBV7-9 and TRBJ1-2; D ambiguous. CDR3 size: 14 residues. CDR1 and CDR2 (germline): SEHNR, FQNEAQ (reference sequence). Trimming took off 5 bases at V and 0 bases at J, with 10 bases between the two ends. The chain's CDR3 is CASSPAPANYGYTF. The CDR3 bases are TGTGCCAGCAGCCCAGCGCCCGCTAACTATGGCTACACCTTC.

DNA for the CDR3: TGTGCCAGCAGTGAGGGGACCCTACGGAATTCACCCCTCCACTTT. It translates to CASSEGTLRNSPLHF. The chain links TRBV6-1 to TRBJ1-6, with a weak D call TRBD1 (5 bases). Germline V gene sequence: CDR1 MNHNS, CDR2 SASEGT. The CDR3 is made up of 15 amino acids. Trimming removed 3 bases from V and 7 bases from J, with 13 bases in between.

The chain combines TRBV5-1 with TRBJ1-6, with 8 bases fitting TRBD1. This CDR3 has 15 residues. Germline V lookup: CDR1 SGHRS, CDR2 YFSETQ. Trimming at V came to 4 bases and at J to 10 bases, leaving 10 bases not matched to a gene. CDR3 residues: CASSDNQGAGSPLHF. The CDR3 DNA follows: TGCGCCAGCAGCGACAACCAGGGGGCAGGATCACCCCTCCACTTT.

The chain links TRBV30 to TRBJ1-5, with D uncertain. The CDR3 is made up of 14 amino acids. Looked up from germline, CDR1 is GTSNPN and CDR2 is SVGIG (reference sequence). V was cut by 0 bases and J by 1 base, with 7 bases left in between. The CDR3: CAWSVRVSNQPQHF. The CDR3 nucleotides read TGTGCCTGGAGTGTTAGGGTGAGCAATCAGCCCCAGCATTTT.

The table lists this clone with a count of one. This chain uses TRBV4-2 with TRBJ1-2; D is undetermined. CDR1 LGHNA and CDR2 YNFKEQ come from the germline V gene. The CDR3 has 15 amino acids. Trimming took off 3 bases at V and 6 bases at J, with 17 bases between the two ends. The CDR3 reads CASSQSRGGLHGYTF. The CDR3 coding sequence is TGTGCCAGCAGCCAGTCTCGCGGAGGACTACATGGCTACACCTTC.